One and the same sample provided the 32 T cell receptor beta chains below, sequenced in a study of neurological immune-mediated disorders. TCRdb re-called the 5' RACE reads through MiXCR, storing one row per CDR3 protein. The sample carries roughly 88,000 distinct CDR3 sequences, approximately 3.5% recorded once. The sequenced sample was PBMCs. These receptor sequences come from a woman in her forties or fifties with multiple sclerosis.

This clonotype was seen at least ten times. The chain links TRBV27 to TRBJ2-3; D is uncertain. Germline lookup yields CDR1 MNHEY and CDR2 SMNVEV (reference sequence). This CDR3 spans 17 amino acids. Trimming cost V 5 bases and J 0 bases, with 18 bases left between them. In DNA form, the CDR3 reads TGTGCCAGCAGTCCGACCCTCAGGTTTACTAGCACAGATACGCAGTATTTT. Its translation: CASSPTLRFTSTDTQYF.

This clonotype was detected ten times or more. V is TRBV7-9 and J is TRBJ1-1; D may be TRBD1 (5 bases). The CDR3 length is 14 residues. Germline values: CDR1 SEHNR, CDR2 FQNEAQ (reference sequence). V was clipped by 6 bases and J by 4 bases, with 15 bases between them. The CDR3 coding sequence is TGTGCCAGCAGAAATAGGGGTACGGCCACTGAAGCTTTCTTT. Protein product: CASRNRGTATEAFF.

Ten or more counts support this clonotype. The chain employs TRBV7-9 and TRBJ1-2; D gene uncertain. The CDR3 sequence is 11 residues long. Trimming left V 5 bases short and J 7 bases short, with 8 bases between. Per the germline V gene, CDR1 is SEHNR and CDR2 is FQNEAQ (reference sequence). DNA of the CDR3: TGTGCCAGCAGCGCCATGGTTGGCTACACCTTC. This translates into CASSAMVGYTF.

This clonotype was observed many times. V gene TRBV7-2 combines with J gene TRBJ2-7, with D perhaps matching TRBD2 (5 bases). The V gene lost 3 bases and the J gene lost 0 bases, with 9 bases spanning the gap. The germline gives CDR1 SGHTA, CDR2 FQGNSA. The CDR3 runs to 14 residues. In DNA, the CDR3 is TGTGCCAGCAGCTTTCCGGGGTACTCCTACGAGCAGTACTTC. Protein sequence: CASSFPGYSYEQYF.

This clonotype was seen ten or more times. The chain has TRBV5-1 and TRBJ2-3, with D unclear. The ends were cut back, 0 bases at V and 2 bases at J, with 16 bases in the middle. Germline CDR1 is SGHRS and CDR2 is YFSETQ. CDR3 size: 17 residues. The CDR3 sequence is CASSLVPRQSSTDTQYF. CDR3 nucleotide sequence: TGCGCCAGCAGCTTGGTGCCTAGACAAAGCTCCACAGATACGCAGTATTTT.

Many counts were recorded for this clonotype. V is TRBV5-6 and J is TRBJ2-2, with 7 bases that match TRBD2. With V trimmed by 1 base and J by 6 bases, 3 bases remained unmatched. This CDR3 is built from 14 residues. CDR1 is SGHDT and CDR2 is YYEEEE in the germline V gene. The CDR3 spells CASSLIGGAGELFF. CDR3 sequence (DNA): TGTGCCAGCAGCTTGATTGGGGGGGCCGGGGAGCTGTTTTTT.

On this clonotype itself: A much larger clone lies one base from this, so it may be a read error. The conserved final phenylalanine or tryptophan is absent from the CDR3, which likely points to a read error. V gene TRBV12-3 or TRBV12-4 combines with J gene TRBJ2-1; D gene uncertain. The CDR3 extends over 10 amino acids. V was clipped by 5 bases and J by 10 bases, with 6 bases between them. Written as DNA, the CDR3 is TGTGCCAGCAGTGGCCTCGAGCAGTTCGTC. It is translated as CASSGLEQFV.

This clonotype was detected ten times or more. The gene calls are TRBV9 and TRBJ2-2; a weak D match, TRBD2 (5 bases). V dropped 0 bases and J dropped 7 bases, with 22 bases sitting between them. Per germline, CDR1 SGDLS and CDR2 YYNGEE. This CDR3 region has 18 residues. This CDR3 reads CASSVEIGGGVVGGELFF. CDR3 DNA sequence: TGTGCCAGCAGCGTAGAGATTGGTGGAGGAGTGGTTGGCGGGGAGCTGTTTTTT.

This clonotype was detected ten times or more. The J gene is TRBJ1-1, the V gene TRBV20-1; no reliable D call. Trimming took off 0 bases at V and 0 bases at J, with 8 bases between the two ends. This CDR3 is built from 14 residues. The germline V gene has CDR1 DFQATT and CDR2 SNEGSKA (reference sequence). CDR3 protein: CSARDLRMNTEAFF. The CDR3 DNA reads TGCAGTGCTAGAGATTTACGCATGAACACTGAAGCTTTCTTT.

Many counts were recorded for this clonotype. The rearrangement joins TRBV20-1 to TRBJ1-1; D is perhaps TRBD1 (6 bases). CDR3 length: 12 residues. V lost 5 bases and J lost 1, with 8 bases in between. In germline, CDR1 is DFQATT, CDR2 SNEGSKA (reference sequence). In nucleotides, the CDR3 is TGCAGTGCTTGGACAGAGAACACTGAAGCTTTCTTT. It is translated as CSAWTENTEAFF.

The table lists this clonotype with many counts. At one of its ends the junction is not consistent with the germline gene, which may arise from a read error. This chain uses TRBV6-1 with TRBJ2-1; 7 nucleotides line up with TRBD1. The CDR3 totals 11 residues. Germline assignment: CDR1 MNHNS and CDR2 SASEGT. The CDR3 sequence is CAGRGYYEQFF. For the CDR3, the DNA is TGTGCCGGCAGGGGGTACTATGAGCAGTTCTTC.

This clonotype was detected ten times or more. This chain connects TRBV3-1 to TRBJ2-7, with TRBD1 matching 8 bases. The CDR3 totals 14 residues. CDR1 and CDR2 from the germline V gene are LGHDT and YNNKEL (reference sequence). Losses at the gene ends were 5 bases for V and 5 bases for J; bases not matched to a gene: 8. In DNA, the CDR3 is TGTGCCAGCAGCTCCCGGACAGGGTTAGACGAGCAGTACTTC. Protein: CASSSRTGLDEQYF.

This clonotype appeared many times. The CDR3 reads CSANPTGESYEQYF. CDR3 nucleotide sequence: TGCAGTGCTAACCCGACAGGAGAATCCTACGAGCAGTACTTC. The genes are TRBV20-1 and TRBJ2-7, with D possibly being TRBD1 (6 bases). Germline V gene sequence: CDR1 DFQATT, CDR2 SNEGSKA (reference sequence). CDR3 size: 14 residues. With 4 bases removed from V and 1 base from J, the gap between germline ends came to 14 bases.

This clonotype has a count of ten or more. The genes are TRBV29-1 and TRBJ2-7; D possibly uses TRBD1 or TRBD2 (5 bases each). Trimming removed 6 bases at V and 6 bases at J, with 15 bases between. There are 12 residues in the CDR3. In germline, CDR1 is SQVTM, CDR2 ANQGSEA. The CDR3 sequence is CSVGTSGREQYF. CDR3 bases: TGCAGCGTGGGGACGTCCGGCCGCGAGCAGTACTTC.

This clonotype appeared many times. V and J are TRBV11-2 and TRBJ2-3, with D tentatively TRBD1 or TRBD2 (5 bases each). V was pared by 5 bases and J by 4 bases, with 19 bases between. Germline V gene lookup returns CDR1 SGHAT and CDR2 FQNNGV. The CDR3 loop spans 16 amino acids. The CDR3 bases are TGTGCCAGCAGCCTACGAACGAGTCGAGGGGCAGATACGCAGTATTTT. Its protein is CASSLRTSRGADTQYF.

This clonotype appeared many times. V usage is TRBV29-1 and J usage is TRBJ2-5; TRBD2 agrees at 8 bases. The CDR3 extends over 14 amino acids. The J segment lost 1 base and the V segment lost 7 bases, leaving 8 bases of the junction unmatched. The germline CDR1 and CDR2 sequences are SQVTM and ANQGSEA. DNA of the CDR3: TGCAGCGCCTCGGGGGGGGGTACCCAAGAGACCCAGTACTTC. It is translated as CSASGGGTQETQYF.

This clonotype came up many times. This CDR3 is CAISESRGRDTQYF. The CDR3 nucleotides read TGTGCCATCAGTGAGTCGAGAGGGAGGGATACGCAGTATTTT. The rearrangement uses TRBV10-3 and TRBJ2-3, with a weak D call TRBD2 (6 bases). Germline V lookup: CDR1 ENHRY, CDR2 SYGVKD. Trimming took 0 bases from V and 6 from J, leaving 10 bases between them. CDR3 size: 14 residues.

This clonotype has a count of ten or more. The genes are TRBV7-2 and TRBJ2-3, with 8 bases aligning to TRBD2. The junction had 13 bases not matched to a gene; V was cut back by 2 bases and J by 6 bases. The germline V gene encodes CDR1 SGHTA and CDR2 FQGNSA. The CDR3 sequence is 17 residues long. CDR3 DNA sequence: TGTGCCAGCAGCTTAATGTCGGGGGGGACGGGTGCTGATACGCAGTATTTT. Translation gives CASSLMSGGTGADTQYF.

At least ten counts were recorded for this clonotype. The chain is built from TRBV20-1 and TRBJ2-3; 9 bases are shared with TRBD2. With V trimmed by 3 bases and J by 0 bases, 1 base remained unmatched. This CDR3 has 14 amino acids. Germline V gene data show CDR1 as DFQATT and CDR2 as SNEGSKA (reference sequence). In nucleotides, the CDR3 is TGCAGTGCTAGGACTAGCGGAAGCACAGATACGCAGTATTTT. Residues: CSARTSGSTDTQYF.

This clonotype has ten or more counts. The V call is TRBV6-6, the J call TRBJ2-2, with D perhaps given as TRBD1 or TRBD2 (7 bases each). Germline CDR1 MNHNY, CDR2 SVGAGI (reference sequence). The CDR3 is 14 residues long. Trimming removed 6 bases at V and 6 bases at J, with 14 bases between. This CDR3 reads CASRPQGRAGELFF. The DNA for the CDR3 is TGTGCCAGCAGGCCACAGGGGAGGGCCGGGGAGCTGTTTTTT.

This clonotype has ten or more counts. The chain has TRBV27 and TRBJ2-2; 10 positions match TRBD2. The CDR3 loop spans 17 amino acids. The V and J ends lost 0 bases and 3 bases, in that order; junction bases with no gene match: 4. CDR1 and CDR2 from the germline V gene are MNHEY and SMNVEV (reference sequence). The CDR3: CASSLSTSGLYTGELFF. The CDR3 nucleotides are TGTGCCAGCAGTTTATCGACTAGCGGGTTATACACCGGGGAGCTGTTTTTT.

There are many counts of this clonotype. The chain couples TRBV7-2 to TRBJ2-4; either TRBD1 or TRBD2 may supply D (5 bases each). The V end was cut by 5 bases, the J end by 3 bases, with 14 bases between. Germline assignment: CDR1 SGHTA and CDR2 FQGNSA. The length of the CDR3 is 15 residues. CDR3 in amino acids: CASSPGPSSKNIQYF. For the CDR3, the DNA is TGTGCCAGCAGCCCGGGACCGAGTAGCAAAAACATTCAGTACTTC.

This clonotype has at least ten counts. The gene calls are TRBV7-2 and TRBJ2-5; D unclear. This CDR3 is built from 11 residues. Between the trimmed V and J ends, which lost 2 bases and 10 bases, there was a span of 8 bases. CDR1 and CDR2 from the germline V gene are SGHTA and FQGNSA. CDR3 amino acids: CASSLHSGQYF. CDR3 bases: TGTGCCAGCAGCTTACATTCGGGCCAGTACTTC.

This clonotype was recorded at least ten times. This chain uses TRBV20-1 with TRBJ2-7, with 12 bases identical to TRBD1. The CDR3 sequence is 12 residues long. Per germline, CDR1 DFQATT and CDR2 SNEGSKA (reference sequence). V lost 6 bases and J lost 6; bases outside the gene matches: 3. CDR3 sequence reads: CSAGTGGPEQYF. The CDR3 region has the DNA TGCAGTGCCGGGACAGGGGGCCCCGAGCAGTACTTC.

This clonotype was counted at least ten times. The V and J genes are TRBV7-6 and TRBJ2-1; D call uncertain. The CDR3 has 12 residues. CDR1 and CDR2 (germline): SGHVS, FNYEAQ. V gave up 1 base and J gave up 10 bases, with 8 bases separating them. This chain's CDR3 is CASSLVEPEQFF. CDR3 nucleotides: TGTGCCAGCAGCTTAGTGGAGCCCGAGCAGTTCTTC.

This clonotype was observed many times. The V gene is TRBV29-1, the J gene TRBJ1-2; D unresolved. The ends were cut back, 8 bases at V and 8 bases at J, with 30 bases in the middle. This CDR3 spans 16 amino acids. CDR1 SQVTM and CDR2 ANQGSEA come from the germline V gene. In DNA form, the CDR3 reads TGCAGCAACCTCACGTGGGAAACAGACTTGATAGAAGGCTACACCTTC. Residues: CSNLTWETDLIEGYTF.

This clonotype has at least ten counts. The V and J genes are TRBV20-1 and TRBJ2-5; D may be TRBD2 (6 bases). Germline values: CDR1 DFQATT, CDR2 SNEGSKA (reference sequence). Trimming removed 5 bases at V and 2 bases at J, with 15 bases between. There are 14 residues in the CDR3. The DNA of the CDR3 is TGCAGTGCTGTTGCCGGGACTCAGCAAGAGACCCAGTACTTC. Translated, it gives CSAVAGTQQETQYF.

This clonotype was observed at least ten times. The CDR3 is CASSLSGVRSQQFF. The CDR3 region has the DNA TGTGCCAGCAGTTTATCGGGGGTCAGATCCCAGCAGTTCTTC. V is TRBV28 and J is TRBJ2-1; tentative D call: TRBD2 (6 bases). In germline, CDR1 is MDHEN, CDR2 SYDVKM. The length of the CDR3 is 14 residues. Deletions cut 1 base from V and 11 bases from J, with 15 bases between.

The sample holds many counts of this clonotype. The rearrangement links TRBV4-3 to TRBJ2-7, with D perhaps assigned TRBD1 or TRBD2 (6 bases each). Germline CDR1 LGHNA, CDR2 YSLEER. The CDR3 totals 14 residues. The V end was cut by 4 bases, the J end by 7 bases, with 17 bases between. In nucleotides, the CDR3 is TGCGCCAGCAGCCCCATCCGGGGGCTGCGGGAGCAGTACTTC. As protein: CASSPIRGLREQYF.

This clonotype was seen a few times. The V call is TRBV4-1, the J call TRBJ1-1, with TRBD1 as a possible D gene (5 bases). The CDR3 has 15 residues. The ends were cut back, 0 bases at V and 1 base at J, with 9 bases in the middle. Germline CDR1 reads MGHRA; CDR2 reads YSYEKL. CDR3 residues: CASSQDSGANTEAFF. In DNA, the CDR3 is TGCGCCAGCAGCCAAGATTCCGGGGCGAACACTGAAGCTTTCTTT.

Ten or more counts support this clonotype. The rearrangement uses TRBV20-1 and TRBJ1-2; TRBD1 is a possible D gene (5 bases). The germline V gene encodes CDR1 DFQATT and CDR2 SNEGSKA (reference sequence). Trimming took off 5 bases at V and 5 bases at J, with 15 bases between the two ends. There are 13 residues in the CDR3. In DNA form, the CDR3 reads TGCAGTGCTGGAGGGACGGAGTTTTATGGCTACACCTTC. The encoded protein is CSAGGTEFYGYTF.

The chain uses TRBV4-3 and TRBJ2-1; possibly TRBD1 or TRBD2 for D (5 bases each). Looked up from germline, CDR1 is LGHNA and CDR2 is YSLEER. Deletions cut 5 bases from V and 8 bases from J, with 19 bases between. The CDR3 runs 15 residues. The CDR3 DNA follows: TGCGCCAGCAGCGGGACCGGGACCGCAACCCATGAGCAGTTCTTC. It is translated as CASSGTGTATHEQFF.